The present entry profiles one T cell receptor beta chain with its context. Its antigen specificity is not known. The sample holds no much larger clone one base away, and base qualities are not on file. Library construction relied on 5' RACE. Reads for this sample came from an Illumina MiSeq. TCRdb cleaned the public reads at Q25 with fastp, built clones with MiXCR and kept in-frame beta chains. Under each unique CDR3 protein, matching rows form one entry showing the most common genes and DNA. For this sample the table gives tens of thousands of distinct CDR3 sequences, of which 15% to 20% were detected only once. Together, the top ten hold about 4.4% of the sample. The data belong to a study of T cells of healthy individuals (dated by TCRdb to between 2018 and 2020). V trim: 3 bases; J trim: 5 bases; unmatched bases: 6. Counted from cysteine to phenylalanine, this CDR3 has 14 amino acids. Only the CDR3 DNA is retained, 42 bases long and in frame from the first base. From the germline V gene (reference sequence), CDR1 is LGHDT and CDR2 is YNNKEL.

The V and J segments used are TRBV3-1 and TRBJ2-7; a stretch of 8 junction bases matches TRBD1. The source is a human donor in good health. The CDR3 here reads CASSHAGQDHEQYF. Read as DNA, the sequence is TGTGCCAGCAGCCACGCGGGACAGGACCACGAGCAGTACTTC.